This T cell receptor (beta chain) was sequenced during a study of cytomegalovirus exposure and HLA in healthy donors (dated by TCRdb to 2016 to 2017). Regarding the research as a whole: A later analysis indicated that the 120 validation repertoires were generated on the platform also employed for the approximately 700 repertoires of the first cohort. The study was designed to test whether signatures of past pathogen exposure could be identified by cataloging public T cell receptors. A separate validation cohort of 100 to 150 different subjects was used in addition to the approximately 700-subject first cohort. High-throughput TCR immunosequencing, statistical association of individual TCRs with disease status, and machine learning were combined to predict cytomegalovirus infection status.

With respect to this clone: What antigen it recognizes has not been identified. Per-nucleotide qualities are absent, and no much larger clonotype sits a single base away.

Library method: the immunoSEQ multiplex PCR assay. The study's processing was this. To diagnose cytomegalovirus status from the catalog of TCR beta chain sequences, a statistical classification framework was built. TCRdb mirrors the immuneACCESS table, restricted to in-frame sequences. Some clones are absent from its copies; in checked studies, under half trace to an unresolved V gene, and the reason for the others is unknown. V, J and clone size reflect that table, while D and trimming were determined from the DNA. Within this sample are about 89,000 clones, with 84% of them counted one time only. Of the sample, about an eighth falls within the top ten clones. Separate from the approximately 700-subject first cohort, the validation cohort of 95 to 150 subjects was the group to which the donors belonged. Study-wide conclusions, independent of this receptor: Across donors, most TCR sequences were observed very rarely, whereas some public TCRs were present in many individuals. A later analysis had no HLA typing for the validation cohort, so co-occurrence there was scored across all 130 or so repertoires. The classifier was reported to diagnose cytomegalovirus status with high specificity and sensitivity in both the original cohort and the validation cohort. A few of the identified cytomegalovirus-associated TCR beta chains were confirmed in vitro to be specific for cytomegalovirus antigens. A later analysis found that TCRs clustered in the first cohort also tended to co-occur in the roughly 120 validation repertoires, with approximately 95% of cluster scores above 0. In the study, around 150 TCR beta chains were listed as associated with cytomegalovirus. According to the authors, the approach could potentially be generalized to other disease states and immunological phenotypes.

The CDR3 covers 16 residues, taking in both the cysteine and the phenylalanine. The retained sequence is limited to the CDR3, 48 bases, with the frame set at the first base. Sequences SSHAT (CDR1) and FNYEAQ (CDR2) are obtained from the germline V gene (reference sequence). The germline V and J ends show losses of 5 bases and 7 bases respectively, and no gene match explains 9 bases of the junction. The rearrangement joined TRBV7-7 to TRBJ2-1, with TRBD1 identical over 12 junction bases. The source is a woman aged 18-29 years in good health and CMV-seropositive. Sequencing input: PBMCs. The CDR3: CASSTGGQGAWNEQFF. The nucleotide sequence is TGTGCCAGCAGCACCGGGGGACAGGGGGCTTGGAATGAGCAGTTCTTC.